These 23 T cell receptor beta chains came from one sample sequenced in a study of T cells in women clearing cervical HPV infection (dated by TCRdb to the late 2010s). Library preparation employed the immunoSEQ multiplex PCR assay. TCRdb took over this immuneACCESS table, retaining in-frame rearrangements with V and J assigned. Such tables are incomplete; in checked studies, under half of the missing clones stem from an unresolved V gene, and the remainder is unexplained. The sample table holds around 19,000 clones. The top ten constitute 16% of the sample. Input material: blood buffy coat. The receptors stem from a woman between 18 and 70 years old with a cervical HPV16 infection that either progressed to CIN3+ or cleared (not recorded which).

In regard to this clone: The read finishes 3 residues shy of the CDR3 end, and the germline J gene is used to complete it. V is TRBV3-1 (or the pseudogene TRBV3-2) and J is TRBJ2-3, with D unresolved. The CDR3 loop spans 16 amino acids. Trimming cost V 0 bases and J 0 bases, with 10 bases left between them. In germline, CDR1 is LGHDT, CDR2 YNNKEL (reference sequence). The sequenced CDR3 bases are TGTGCCAGCAGCCAAGATCTCCCAGGCAGCACAGATACG. This codes for CASSQDLPGSTDT. The full CDR3 is CASSQDLPGSTDTQYF.

Turning to this clone: The read stops 3 residues short of the end of the CDR3; the missing end is completed from the germline J gene. V is TRBV5-4 and J is TRBJ2-1, with 7 nucleotides matching TRBD1. V shed 0 bases, J shed 2 bases, and the junction held 2 bases outside the gene matches. There are 15 residues in the CDR3. Germline CDR1 SGHNT, CDR2 YYREEE (reference sequence). The chain's CDR3 is CASSLEGATYNEQFF. The CDR3 DNA, read in part, is TGTGCCAGCAGCTTGGAGGGGGCCACCTACAATGAG.

Comments on this clone: The DNA ends 3 residues before the CDR3 does, and the rest of the CDR3 is filled in from the germline J gene. The V call is TRBV7-2, the J call TRBJ1-2, with D perhaps TRBD1 (6 bases). Germline V CDR1 and CDR2: SGHTA, FQGNSA. The CDR3 runs 13 residues. Trimming took 4 bases from V and 7 from J, leaving 13 bases between them. The part of the CDR3 DNA that was read is TGTGCCAGCAGCTCCCGGGACAAGAGTGGC. This encodes CASSSRDKSG. The whole CDR3 protein reads CASSSRDKSGYTF. The full variable domain, with the rest looked up from reference TRBV7-2 and TRBJ1-2, is GAGVSQSPSNKVTEKGKDVELRCDPISGHTALYWYRQSLGQGLEFLIYFQGNSAPDKSGLPSDRFSAERTGGSVSTLTIQRTQQEDSAVYLCASSSRDKSGYTFGSGTRLTVV.

About this clone itself: The observed sequence ends 3 residues before the CDR3 terminus, with the missing tail filled in from the germline J gene. J is TRBJ1-4 and V is TRBV19; 11 positions agree with TRBD1. The germline V gene encodes CDR1 LNHDA and CDR2 SQIVND (reference sequence). The CDR3 has 15 amino acids. V was clipped by 6 bases and J by 8 bases; unmatched bases: 8. The CDR3 loop reads CASRGQGALSEKLFF. CDR3 bases read: TGTGCCAGTAGAGGACAGGGGGCACTCAGCGAAAAA.

Concerning this clone: Read data end 3 residues before the CDR3 end; the end is taken from the germline J gene. The V and J genes are TRBV2 and TRBJ2-7; D ambiguous. The ends were cut back, 7 bases at V and 0 bases at J, with 13 bases in the middle. The CDR3 covers 14 residues. Germline V gene sequence: CDR1 SNHLY, CDR2 FYNNEI. Incomplete CDR3 DNA: TGTGCCAGCACCCCCGGTTATTACTCCTACGAG. Its protein product is CASTPGYYSYE. The whole CDR3 protein reads CASTPGYYSYEQYF.

Concerning this clone itself: The read terminates 3 residues before the CDR3 end, so the remaining end is supplied by the germline J gene. V gene TRBV7-2 combines with J gene TRBJ1-2, with D possibly TRBD1 on 5 matching bases. This CDR3 comprises 14 residues. V was clipped by 5 bases and J by 2 bases, with 12 bases between them. CDR1 SGHTA and CDR2 FQGNSA come from the germline V gene. The covered CDR3 bases are TGTGCCAGCAGCCAGGGTCAGCACAACTATGGC. Its protein is CASSQGQHNYG. In full, the CDR3 is CASSQGQHNYGYTF.

Worth noting for this clone: The read terminates 3 residues before the CDR3 end, so the remaining end is supplied by the germline J gene. The rearrangement uses TRBV20-1 and TRBJ2-7, with 11 bases that match TRBD2. There are 15 residues in the CDR3. Unmatched junction bases numbered 9, after V lost 6 bases and J lost 2 bases. Germline values: CDR1 DFQATT, CDR2 SNEGSKA (reference sequence). The covered CDR3 bases are TGCAGTGCGGACGGGACTAGCGGCCCTCCCTACGAG. Translated, it gives CSADGTSGPPYE. In full, the CDR3 is CSADGTSGPPYEQYF.

Comment on this clone: The CDR3 is cut off 3 residues early in the read; its end comes from the germline J gene. The chain carries TRBV30 and TRBJ1-2, with a possible D match to TRBD1 (5 bases). V lost 4 bases, J lost 4 bases, and 7 bases lay in between. The CDR3 is made up of 11 amino acids. The V gene's germline CDR1 is GTSNPN and CDR2 SVGIG (reference sequence). The part of the CDR3 DNA that was read is TGTGCCTGGACAGGGAGCTATGGC. This translates into CAWTGSYG. The complete CDR3 sequence is CAWTGSYGYTF.

As regards this clone: The missing CDR3 end, 3 residues past where the read stops, is filled in from the germline J gene. This chain joins TRBV12-5 and TRBJ1-6, with a tentative D call TRBD1 (6 bases). CDR3 size: 14 residues. Germline CDR1 is LGHNT and CDR2 is FRNRAP. With 5 bases removed from V and 6 bases from J, the gap between germline ends came to 11 bases. Partial CDR3 DNA: TGTGCTAGTGGTACCGACAGGTTTAATTCACCC. Its protein is CASGTDRFNSP. Given in full, the CDR3 is CASGTDRFNSPLHF. Drawing the rest from reference TRBV12-5 and TRBJ1-6, the complete variable domain is DARVTQTPRHKVTEMGQEVTMRCQPILGHNTVFWYRQTMMQGLELLAYFRNRAPLDDSGMPKDRFSAEMPDATLATLKIQPSEPRDSAVYFCASGTDRFNSPLHFGNGTRLTVT.

Concerning this clone itself: The read finishes 3 residues shy of the CDR3 end, and the germline J gene is used to complete it. The V gene is TRBV20-1, the J gene TRBJ1-3, with D unresolved. Between the trimmed V and J ends, which lost 6 bases and 6 bases, there was a span of 9 bases. Germline assignment: CDR1 DFQATT and CDR2 SNEGSKA (reference sequence). This CDR3 is 11 amino acids long. The CDR3 here is CSARSVNTIYF. Partial CDR3 DNA: TGCAGTGCCCGGTCGGTAAACACC.

Comments on this clone: Read data end 3 residues before the CDR3 end; the end is taken from the germline J gene. The chain employs TRBV29-1 and TRBJ2-1, with D perhaps matching TRBD1 (5 bases). The V and J ends lost 3 bases and 1 base respectively, with 10 bases between them. The length of the CDR3 is 14 residues. Germline V gene sequence: CDR1 SQVTM, CDR2 ANQGSEA. The CDR3 bases that were read are TGCAGCGTTGAGTCGGACAAGTCCTACAATGAG. It translates to CSVESDKSYNE. The whole CDR3 sequence reads CSVESDKSYNEQFF.

On this clone itself: The read is 3 residues too short to cover the CDR3 end, so that end is filled in from the germline J gene. V is TRBV20-1 and J is TRBJ2-5; weak D call: TRBD1 (5 bases). The V gene's germline CDR1 is DFQATT and CDR2 SNEGSKA (reference sequence). Trimming pared 3 bases from V and 3 bases from J, leaving 17 bases between. The CDR3 runs to 15 residues. Partial CDR3 DNA: TGCAGTGCTAGTAGGCAGGGTGGGTCGGAAGAGACC. This codes for CSASRQGGSEET. From start to end, the CDR3 is CSASRQGGSEETQYF.

In regard to this clone: With the read ending 3 residues before the CDR3 end, the germline J gene is used to fill in that end. This chain connects TRBV20-1 to TRBJ1-2; 10 bases are shared with TRBD1. Germline CDR1 DFQATT, CDR2 SNEGSKA (reference sequence). The CDR3 loop spans 15 amino acids. The CDR3 DNA, read in part, is TGCAGTGCCCCGGCCGCGGGACAGGGGATGTGGGGC. This codes for CSAPAAGQGMWG. The whole CDR3 is CSAPAAGQGMWGYTF.

The CDR3 sequence: CAWSVTQGYQETQYF. The DNA read from the CDR3 is TGTGCCTGGAGTGTAACCCAGGGGTACCAAGAGACC. V usage is TRBV30 and J usage is TRBJ2-5, with D tentatively TRBD1 (6 bases). The read stops 3 residues short of the end of the CDR3; the missing end is completed from the germline J gene. The V and J ends lost 0 bases and 0 bases respectively, with 11 bases between them. CDR3 length: 15 amino acids. Germline V CDR1 and CDR2: GTSNPN, SVGIG (reference sequence).

Of note for this clone: The missing CDR3 end, 3 residues past where the read stops, is filled in from the germline J gene. This chain connects TRBV6-1 to TRBJ2-5; 10 positions agree with TRBD2. The CDR3 is 18 amino acids. V dropped 1 base and J dropped 1; count of bases not matched to a gene: 9. Germline V gene data show CDR1 as MNHNS and CDR2 as SASEGT. The CDR3 protein is CASSEEASGGPSQETQYF. The DNA read from the CDR3 is TGTGCCAGCAGTGAAGAGGCTAGCGGGGGCCCCTCCCAAGAGACC.

Of note for this clone: The CDR3 end falls 3 residues outside the read, so it is completed with the germline J gene. The rearrangement uses TRBV30 and TRBJ1-1; 12 bases line up with TRBD1. The CDR3 extends over 16 amino acids. V lost 4 bases, J lost 3 bases, and 9 bases stayed unmatched. Germline V lookup: CDR1 GTSNPN, CDR2 SVGIG (reference sequence). The CDR3 region is CAWTVMGQGAHTEAFF. The sequenced CDR3 bases are TGTGCCTGGACTGTCATGGGACAGGGGGCTCACACTGAA.

In the case of this clone: The CDR3 end is not reached by the read, which stops 3 residues before it; the germline J gene fills it in. V gene TRBV6-2 or TRBV6-3 combines with J gene TRBJ2-2; tentative D call: TRBD1 (6 bases). Germline lookup yields CDR1 MNHEY and CDR2 SVGEGT. The CDR3 contains 16 residues. The V end was cut by 5 bases, the J end by 2 bases, with 15 bases between. CDR3 protein: CASSPGVGGNTGELFF. CDR3 DNA, as far as it was read: TGTGCCAGCAGTCCCGGGGTAGGGGGAAACACCGGGGAG.

Worth noting for this clone: The sequence runs out 3 residues before the end of the CDR3; the remainder is reconstructed from the germline J gene. V gene TRBV20-1 combines with J gene TRBJ2-3; TRBD1 is a possible D gene (6 bases). The CDR3 spans 14 residues. Germline V gene sequence: CDR1 DFQATT, CDR2 SNEGSKA (reference sequence). V shed 5 bases and J shed 5 bases, with 17 bases lying between them. The part of the CDR3 DNA that was read is TGCAGTGCTGGGGACACACTTTTAGGAGATACG. It is translated as CSAGDTLLGDT. The complete CDR3 sequence is CSAGDTLLGDTQYF.

About this clone itself: The read comes to an end 3 residues before the CDR3 does, leaving the germline J gene to fill in the end. The rearrangement links TRBV7-3 to TRBJ2-3; D remains unclear. Germline CDR1 SGHTA, CDR2 FQGTGA. This CDR3 spans 16 amino acids. The sequenced CDR3 bases are TGTGCCAGCAGCCCGTCCGGTTTAGGGTACCAAGAGACG. This translates into CASSPSGLGYQET. The whole CDR3 is CASSPSGLGYQETQYF.

Note on this clone: From the germline J gene comes the end of the CDR3, since the read stops 3 residues before it. The chain recombines TRBV6-1 with TRBJ2-2; no firm D call. The CDR3 runs to 14 residues. Germline assignment: CDR1 MNHNS and CDR2 SASEGT. The CDR3 loop reads CASSELSTNSPLFF. The sequenced part of the CDR3 DNA is TGTGCCAGCAGTGAACTGTCTACTAATTCACCG.

Frequency places this clone as medium-sized. The read ends 3 residues before the CDR3 terminus; that terminus is restored from the germline J gene. The J gene is TRBJ2-5, the V gene TRBV18; 8 nucleotides agree with TRBD2. Trimming at V came to 3 bases and at J to 4 bases, leaving 7 bases not matched to a gene. CDR1 is KGHSH, CDR2 LQKENI, per germline. CDR3 size: 15 residues. The covered CDR3 bases are TGTGCCAGCTCACCTCTACTAGCGGCAGGAGAGACC. Protein sequence: CASSPLLAAGET. The whole CDR3 protein is CASSPLLAAGETQYF.

To note about this clone: The CDR3 end lies 3 residues beyond the end of the read and is filled in from the germline J gene. V gene TRBV20-1 combines with J gene TRBJ1-6, with D possibly TRBD1 on 5 matching bases. CDR1 and CDR2 from the germline V gene are DFQATT and SNEGSKA (reference sequence). The CDR3 covers 18 residues. Trimming took 3 bases from V and 0 from J, leaving 18 bases between them. This CDR3 is CSARDTGSKSSYNSPLHF. Partial CDR3 DNA: TGCAGTGCTAGGGACACGGGCAGTAAGAGCTCCTATAATTCACCC.

Concerning this clone: The CDR3 goes on 3 residues after the read ends, and that part is filled in from the germline J gene. The chain couples TRBV28 to TRBJ1-5, with TRBD1 identical over 8 bases. CDR1 and CDR2 from the germline V gene are MDHEN and SYDVKM. This CDR3 is 14 amino acids long. V shed 5 bases and J 5 bases; nucleotides not matched to a gene: 5. CDR3 sequence: CASSLGTGYQPQHF. CDR3 bases read: TGTGCCAGCAGTCTAGGGACAGGATATCAGCCC.